A selection of T cell receptor beta chains follows, all from one sample in a study of OX40 agonist ivuxolimab in advanced cancers. Libraries were prepared by immunoSEQ multiplex PCR; TCRdb keeps only in-frame clonotypes and omits some of them. The sample lists about 50,000 clones, approximately 90% seen once, with more than 0.5% in the top ten. Sample: CD4+ or CD8+ T cells sorted from blood, taken in a trial of the OX40 agonist ivuxolimab. These receptors all come from an adult with an advanced solid tumor such as melanoma, head and neck, liver or kidney cancer. CDR3s include the opening cysteine and the closing phenylalanine or tryptophan. The order of the fields is clone size, V gene, CDR3 protein. The size field is filled for only some rows; it gives once, few, many or a size class.

abundance: NA
v_gene: TRBV4-2
CDR3aa: CASSPFGTSGANRGTDTQYF

abundance: NA
v_gene: TRBV5-1
CDR3aa: CASSYGRNTEAFF

abundance: NA
v_gene: TRBV5-1
CDR3aa: CASSSFDRGQARARNEQFF

abundance: NA
v_gene: TRBV5-4
CDR3aa: CASSEQTGTSREQYF

abundance: NA
v_gene: TRBV6-1
CDR3aa: CASSEARTGTRVNYGYTF

abundance: NA
v_gene: TRBV29-1
CDR3aa: CSVEGRLAKETQYF

abundance: NA
v_gene: TRBV5-1
CDR3aa: CASSLSGGWVGELFF

abundance: NA
v_gene: TRBV27
CDR3aa: CASRRGAGGELFF

abundance: NA
v_gene: TRBV28
CDR3aa: CASSRPGGANVLTF

abundance: NA
v_gene: TRBV5-1
CDR3aa: CASSRFGGGIGETQYF

abundance: once
v_gene: TRBV6-1
CDR3aa: CASRGAPTGETQYF

abundance: NA
v_gene: TRBV5-4
CDR3aa: CASSLVGLAPTNTQYF

abundance: NA
v_gene: TRBV5-8
CDR3aa: CASNMILDTQYF

abundance: few
v_gene: TRBV29-1
CDR3aa: CSSLEAWGGELFF

abundance: NA
v_gene: TRBV11-3
CDR3aa: CASSLDGGGQETQYF

abundance: NA
v_gene: TRBV16
CDR3aa: CASSLRQSGSNQPQHF

abundance: NA
v_gene: TRBV10-3
CDR3aa: CAISWTDRSSYEQYF

abundance: NA
v_gene: TRBV4-1
CDR3aa: CASSQDWLWNTEAFF

abundance: once
v_gene: TRBV7-9
CDR3aa: CASTLPRLAGVDTQYF

abundance: NA
v_gene: TRBV5-4
CDR3aa: CASRSGLSSTDTQYF

abundance: NA
v_gene: TRBV7-2
CDR3aa: CASSDPWDRGTVELFF

abundance: NA
v_gene: TRBV28
CDR3aa: CASRTTGLGTQYF

abundance: NA
v_gene: TRBV5-1
CDR3aa: CASSLEVMNTEAFF

abundance: NA
v_gene: TRBV5-5
CDR3aa: CASSPTGAVMEKLFF

abundance: NA
v_gene: TRBV4-1
CDR3aa: CASSPPISGRGYNEQFF

abundance: NA
v_gene: TRBV9
CDR3aa: CASSVGSGGPIDTQYF

abundance: few
v_gene: TRBV4-1
CDR3aa: CASSGTDRVGAFF

abundance: NA
v_gene: TRBV19
CDR3aa: CASRDRPNYEQYF

abundance: NA
v_gene: TRBV20-1
CDR3aa: CSVSPGDEQYF

abundance: NA
v_gene: TRBV28
CDR3aa: CASSYLGVTDNEQFF

abundance: NA
v_gene: TRBV2
CDR3aa: CASSESRDRGLGGDGYTF

abundance: NA
v_gene: TRBV7-9
CDR3aa: CASSFGGVSSGDTQYF

abundance: NA
v_gene: TRBV19
CDR3aa: CASRAGTGRNTIYF

abundance: NA
v_gene: TRBV18
CDR3aa: CASSPLDFPVNTEAFF

abundance: NA
v_gene: TRBV19
CDR3aa: CASQKGQAYNEQFF

abundance: NA
v_gene: TRBV21-1
CDR3aa: CASSNELLAGIYNEQFF

abundance: NA
v_gene: TRBV11-3
CDR3aa: CASSPSVGKRPRLFF

abundance: NA
v_gene: TRBV27
CDR3aa: CASRLSGRRSYEQYF

abundance: NA
v_gene: TRBV18
CDR3aa: CASSPRIGGSQETQYF

abundance: NA
v_gene: TRBV27
CDR3aa: CASSFYLDSSYEQYF

abundance: NA
v_gene: TRBV30
CDR3aa: CAWGGYREGTEAFF